Each of the 27 T cell receptor beta chains below was sequenced from the same sample in a study of blood T cell repertoires in COVID-19. Sequenced by immunoSEQ multiplex PCR; TCRdb stores in-frame clones only, minus some. Of 70,000 to 95,000 clones listed, around four fifths were seen once; the top ten hold roughly 2%. The material sequenced was peripheral blood. Receptor source: a woman between 55 and 75 years old with acute or convalescent COVID-19.

V usage is TRBV19 and J usage is TRBJ1-2; weak D call: TRBD1 (5 bases). Trimming left V 0 bases short and J 7 bases short, with 9 bases between. Germline loops: CDR1 LNHDA, CDR2 SQIVND (reference sequence). The CDR3 is 13 amino acids. CDR3 sequence (DNA): TGTGCCAGTAGTATAGAGGGACTGCTTGGCTACACCTTC. Its protein is CASSIEGLLGYTF.

The genes are TRBV7-2 and TRBJ2-1, with 7 bases lining up with TRBD1. The length of the CDR3 is 16 residues. The germline V gene encodes CDR1 SGHTA and CDR2 FQGNSA. V lost 4 bases to trimming and J lost 7 bases; unmatched junction nucleotides: 13. The CDR3 DNA sequence: TGTGCCAGCAGCTCCCGGACAGGCCCCCGGGGTAATGAGCAGTTCTTC. Its protein is CASSSRTGPRGNEQFF.

This chain connects TRBV30 to TRBJ1-5, with D uncertain. V gave up 1 base and J gave up 2 bases, with 12 bases separating them. Germline CDR1 reads GTSNPN; CDR2 reads SVGIG (reference sequence). CDR3 length equals 15 residues. The CDR3 region has the DNA TGTGCCTGGAGTGCTAGCTTCGTGCGCAATCAGCCCCAGCATTTT. It encodes CAWSASFVRNQPQHF.

The chain has TRBV3-1 (or the pseudogene TRBV3-2) and TRBJ1-1, with D possibly matching TRBD1 (5 bases). Germline lookup yields CDR1 LGHDT and CDR2 YNNKEL (reference sequence). CDR3 length equals 14 residues. V gave up 2 bases and J gave up 4 bases, with 11 bases separating them. The CDR3 DNA reads TGTGCCAGCAGCCAACGCGACAGTGGCACTGAAGCTTTCTTT. It yields the protein CASSQRDSGTEAFF.

V gene TRBV5-1 combines with J gene TRBJ2-7; 7 nucleotides align to TRBD2. CDR1 and CDR2 from the germline V gene are SGHRS and YFSETQ. V trimming: 2 bases; J trimming: 5 bases; junction bases outside the gene matches: 1. The CDR3 runs to 12 residues. The CDR3 nucleotides are TGCGCCAGCAGCTTAGGACTAGACGAGCAGTACTTC. It translates to CASSLGLDEQYF.

The chain couples TRBV18 to TRBJ2-5, with TRBD2 matching over 8 bases. Germline V CDR1 and CDR2: KGHSH, LQKENI. Trimming took 2 bases from V and 4 from J; bases not matched to a gene: 6. The CDR3 has 15 amino acids. The DNA of the CDR3 is TGTGCCAGCTCACCAACAGCGGGGGTACGAGAGACCCAGTACTTC. This gives the protein CASSPTAGVRETQYF.

This sequence joins TRBV2 and TRBJ1-6; 7 bases align to TRBD1. The V gene end was trimmed by 6 bases and the J gene end by 6 bases; junction bases not matched to a gene: 11. From germline, CDR1 is SNHLY and CDR2 FYNNEI. The CDR3 is made up of 16 amino acids. CDR3 region: CASRNQDRVGNSPLHF. The CDR3 region has the DNA TGTGCCAGCAGAAACCAAGACAGGGTGGGTAATTCACCCCTCCACTTT.

The chain carries TRBV9 and TRBJ2-7; possible D gene TRBD2, 5 bases. V lost 0 bases and J lost 6, with 7 bases in between. This CDR3 spans 12 amino acids. Germline CDR1 reads SGDLS; CDR2 reads YYNGEE. CDR3 nucleotides: TGTGCCAGCAGCGTAGTAGGAGGCGAGCAGTACTTC. Amino acids: CASSVVGGEQYF. The full variable domain, rest sourced from reference TRBV9 and TRBJ2-7, is DSGVTQTPKHLITATGQRVTLRCSPRSGDLSVYWYQQSLDQGLQFLIQYYNGEERAKGNILERFSAQQFPDLHSELNLSSLELGDSALYFCASSVVGGEQYFGPGTRLTVT.

The chain is built from TRBV5-6 and TRBJ2-5, with 9 bases fitting TRBD2. CDR1 is SGHDT and CDR2 is YYEEEE in the germline V gene. V gave up 2 bases and J gave up 2 bases; unmatched junction bases: 13. The CDR3 runs 18 residues. CDR3 DNA sequence: TGTGCCAGCAGCTTTTGGGGTAGCGGGGGTAGATGGCAAGAGACCCAGTACTTC. Encoded protein: CASSFWGSGGRWQETQYF. The whole variable domain, remainder taken from reference TRBV5-6 and TRBJ2-5, is DAGVTQSPTHLIKTRGQQVTLRCSPKSGHDTVSWYQQALGQGPQFIFQYYEEEERQRGNFPDRFSGHQFPNYSSELNVNALLLGDSALYLCASSFWGSGGRWQETQYFGPGTRLLVL.

The chain combines TRBV28 with TRBJ1-3, with 8 bases aligning to TRBD1. Germline-derived CDR1 and CDR2 are MDHEN and SYDVKM. V dropped 3 bases and J dropped 0; count of bases not matched to a gene: 10. The CDR3 runs to 18 residues. The CDR3 here is CASSLATGGRGSGNTIYF. CDR3 coding DNA: TGTGCCAGCAGTTTGGCAACAGGGGGAAGGGGCTCTGGAAACACCATATATTTT.

The gene calls are TRBV7-2 and TRBJ2-3; D not resolved. The length of the CDR3 is 14 residues. Deletions cut 4 bases from V and 1 base from J, with 9 bases between. Germline loops: CDR1 SGHTA, CDR2 FQGNSA. Here the CDR3 reads CASSYGLGTDTQYF. In DNA, the CDR3 is TGTGCCAGCAGCTACGGTCTGGGCACAGATACGCAGTATTTT.

V gene TRBV7-2 combines with J gene TRBJ1-5, with 9 bases aligning to TRBD1. The CDR3 has 15 amino acids. Looked up from germline, CDR1 is SGHTA and CDR2 is FQGNSA. With V trimmed by 3 bases and J by 6 bases, 6 bases remained unmatched. The CDR3 loop reads CASSFRDRVGQPQHF. The DNA of the CDR3 is TGTGCCAGCAGCTTTAGGGACAGGGTGGGTCAGCCCCAGCATTTT. Together with reference TRBV7-2 and TRBJ1-5, the CDR3 gives the full variable domain: GAGVSQSPSNKVTEKGKDVELRCDPISGHTALYWYRQSLGQGLEFLIYFQGNSAPDKSGLPSDRFSAERTGGSVSTLTIQRTQQEDSAVYLCASSFRDRVGQPQHFGDGTRLSIL.

This chain joins TRBV7-2 and TRBJ1-2; 9 positions agree with TRBD1. CDR3 length: 17 amino acids. V was pared by 5 bases and J by 4 bases, with 14 bases of the junction left unmatched. Germline values: CDR1 SGHTA, CDR2 FQGNSA. This CDR3 is CASSPEGTGFGFYGYTF. CDR3 DNA: TGTGCCAGCAGCCCAGAGGGGACAGGGTTTGGATTCTATGGCTACACCTTC.

This clone was seen a few times. V gene TRBV28 combines with J gene TRBJ1-5; D possibly corresponds to TRBD1 (6 bases). Trimming stripped 1 base from V and 3 bases from J, with 10 bases between. The CDR3 runs 15 residues. Germline V gene sequence: CDR1 MDHEN, CDR2 SYDVKM. The CDR3 spells CASSLSTGYNQPQHF. CDR3 DNA: TGTGCCAGCAGTTTATCGACAGGCTACAATCAGCCCCAGCATTTT.

Notes on this clone: One end of the junction fails to match germline, which may point to a read error. The chain couples TRBV19 to TRBJ1-6; D is unresolved. The CDR3 length is 16 residues. CDR1 is LNHDA and CDR2 is SQIVND in the germline V gene (reference sequence). The CDR3 DNA is TGTGCAAGTAATAACCCGCGGACTCTGAATAATTCACCCCTCCACTTT. Translating gives CASNNPRTLNNSPLHF.

The CDR3 loop reads CASSHRGLMNTEAFF. CDR3 nucleotides: TGTGCCAGCAGCCACAGGGGCCTTATGAACACTGAAGCTTTCTTT. V and J are TRBV5-6 and TRBJ1-1; 7 bases fit TRBD1. Trimming cost V 4 bases and J 0 bases; bases outside gene matches: 6. Germline CDR1 SGHDT, CDR2 YYEEEE. The CDR3 extends over 15 amino acids.

The V call is TRBV18, the J call TRBJ2-5, with D perhaps TRBD1 (6 bases). The ends were cut back, 6 bases at V and 5 bases at J, with 16 bases in the middle. This CDR3 region has 14 residues. Germline assignment: CDR1 KGHSH and CDR2 LQKENI. CDR3 loop: CASSSTGNRETQYF. The CDR3 DNA reads as TGTGCCAGCTCTTCCACAGGGAATCGGGAGACCCAGTACTTC.

With regard to this clone: Other nucleotide sequences in the sample specify the same CDR3. CDR3: CASSLQGGNQPQHF. For the CDR3, the DNA is TGTGCCAGCAGCTTGCAGGGGGGCAATCAGCCCCAGCATTTT. V gene TRBV5-8 combines with J gene TRBJ1-5; 7 bases line up with TRBD1. This CDR3 comprises 14 residues. Germline V gene data show CDR1 as SGHTS and CDR2 as YDEGEE. V gave up 1 base and J gave up 2 bases; unmatched junction bases: 0.

The chain has TRBV6-1 and TRBJ2-7, with unresolved D. V was shortened by 1 base and J by 3 bases, with 16 bases between the two germline ends. The CDR3 contains 16 residues. Per germline, CDR1 MNHNS and CDR2 SASEGT. The CDR3 loop is CASSEEATIVIYEQYF. The CDR3 coding sequence is TGTGCCAGCAGTGAAGAGGCAACTATAGTAATCTACGAGCAGTACTTC.

The chain is built from TRBV11-2 and TRBJ2-2; D is unclear. CDR3 length: 14 residues. V lost 9 bases and J lost 7, with 18 bases in between. From germline, CDR1 is SGHAT and CDR2 FQNNGV. CDR3 region: CASSLPRRSGELFF. In DNA form, the CDR3 reads TGTGCCAGTAGTCTCCCCAGAAGGAGCGGGGAGCTGTTTTTT.

The rearrangement uses TRBV6-2 or TRBV6-3 and TRBJ1-6; 7 bases are shared with TRBD1. Germline V CDR1 and CDR2: MNHEY, SVGEGT. The junction had 2 bases not matched to a gene; V was cut back by 4 bases and J by 5 bases. The CDR3 extends over 14 amino acids. The CDR3 region has the DNA TGTGCCAGCAGTTGGGACAGAAATAATTCACCCCTCCACTTT. Translating it yields CASSWDRNNSPLHF.

The J gene is TRBJ2-6, the V gene TRBV27; possibly TRBD2 for D (7 bases). V was trimmed by 6 bases and J by 0 bases, leaving 12 bases between them. Germline assignment: CDR1 MNHEY and CDR2 SMNVEV (reference sequence). The CDR3 is 16 amino acids. The CDR3 DNA reads as TGTGCCAGCAGAGGGGGGGGAAACTCTGGGGCCAACGTCCTGACTTTC. Translation gives CASRGGGNSGANVLTF.

The V gene is TRBV21-1, the J gene TRBJ1-4. TRBV21-1 is designated a pseudogene. This CDR3 comprises 14 residues. The CDR3 spells CASCAGPHREKLFF. CDR3 DNA sequence: TGTGCCAGCTGCGCGGGGCCCCACCGAGAAAAACTGTTTTTT.

The chain carries TRBV27 and TRBJ1-5; tentative D call: TRBD1 (5 bases). CDR3 length: 14 residues. The V end lost 3 bases, the J end lost 6 bases, and 12 bases lay between the germline ends. The V gene's germline CDR1 is MNHEY and CDR2 SMNVEV (reference sequence). In DNA form, the CDR3 reads TGTGCCAGCAGTTTTGTCAGAGACAGTCAGCCCCAGCATTTT. Translated, it gives CASSFVRDSQPQHF.

The rearrangement links TRBV6-2 or TRBV6-3 to TRBJ2-7; maybe TRBD1 (6 bases). The V gene lost 5 bases and the J gene lost 3 bases, with 14 bases spanning the gap. The CDR3 spans 14 residues. CDR1 and CDR2 (germline): MNHEY, SVGEGT. The CDR3 sequence: CASSSRQVHYEQYF. CDR3 nucleotides: TGTGCCAGCAGTAGTCGACAGGTTCACTACGAGCAGTACTTC.

V gene TRBV27 combines with J gene TRBJ1-1, with 8 positions matching TRBD1. The length of the CDR3 is 17 residues. The V and J ends lost 2 bases and 5 bases, in that order; junction bases with no gene match: 13. Germline lookup yields CDR1 MNHEY and CDR2 SMNVEV (reference sequence). The CDR3 DNA reads TGTGCCAGCAGTTTAGTAGGTATCGGACAGGGACGGACTGAAGCTTTCTTT. Its translation: CASSLVGIGQGRTEAFF.

The CDR3, as DNA: TGTGCCAGCAGCTCCTCGGGGAGGGCTAATTCACCCCTCCACTTT. It codes for CASSSSGRANSPLHF. This chain uses TRBV21-1 with TRBJ1-6. TRBV21-1 is labeled a pseudogene. This CDR3 spans 15 amino acids.